The 29 T cell receptor beta chains below all came from one sample that was sequenced in a study of blood T cell repertoires in COVID-19 (dated by TCRdb to 2019 to 2021). Library preparation employed the immunoSEQ multiplex PCR assay. TCRdb took this table from immuneACCESS and kept in-frame rearrangements with V and J called. Such tables lack part of the clones; where checked against another copy, unresolved V genes explain under half of the gap, and the rest is unexplained. Recorded for this sample are more than 100,000 clones; 81% of them occurred a single time. The ten largest clones add up to over 7.5% of the sample. The sequenced sample consisted of peripheral blood. These receptor sequences come from a woman aged 60-70 years with active or convalescent COVID-19.

The rearrangement uses TRBV6-1 and TRBJ2-7; TRBD1 might be the D (6 bases). The V and J ends lost 1 base and 2 bases respectively, with 9 bases between them. This CDR3 spans 14 amino acids. Germline CDR1 and CDR2: MNHNS and SASEGT. CDR3 bases: TGTGCCAGCAGTGAAGAAAGGACAGCCTACGAGCAGTACTTC. This sequence encodes CASSEERTAYEQYF.

This chain uses TRBV24-1 with TRBJ2-2, with D tentatively TRBD1 (6 bases). Germline CDR1 reads KGHDR; CDR2 reads SFDVKD. V lost 8 bases and J 5 bases, leaving 11 bases between the germline ends. The CDR3 is made up of 13 amino acids. CDR3 DNA sequence: TGTGCCACCACAGGGGCTCGGACCGGGGAGCTGTTTTTT. Amino acid sequence: CATTGARTGELFF.

The V gene is TRBV4-2, the J gene TRBJ2-1, with 14 nucleotides matching TRBD2. The V and J ends lost 3 bases and 9 bases, in that order; junction bases with no gene match: 10. Germline CDR1 and CDR2: LGHNA and YNFKEQ. The CDR3 contains 17 residues. CDR3 nucleotides: TGTGCCAGCAGCCAGGGGCCGGGACTAGCGGGGGAACGTGAGCAGTTCTTC. It encodes CASSQGPGLAGEREQFF.

In the case of this clone: The same CDR3 can be traced to other DNA sequences in this sample. The chain employs TRBV18 and TRBJ1-5, with 8 bases aligning to TRBD1. V was clipped by 6 bases and J by 2 bases; unmatched bases: 6. CDR3 length: 15 residues. CDR1 is KGHSH, CDR2 LQKENI, per germline. The CDR3 DNA reads TGTGCCAGCTCTCCCGACAGGGGCGGCAATCAGCCCCAGCATTTT. This gives the protein CASSPDRGGNQPQHF.

This clone was recorded only once. J is TRBJ2-2 and V is TRBV2; TRBD2 matches at 8 bases. The V gene's germline CDR1 is SNHLY and CDR2 FYNNEI. The CDR3 covers 17 residues. The V and J ends lost 3 bases and 4 bases, in that order; junction bases with no gene match: 10. The CDR3, as DNA: TGTGCCAGCAGTGACCCCCGGGGGGGGGAGGGCACCGGGGAGCTGTTTTTT. Translating gives CASSDPRGGEGTGELFF.

The rearrangement joins TRBV9 to TRBJ1-4; the match to TRBD1 covers 7 bases. V was clipped by 3 bases and J by 7 bases; unmatched bases: 9. Germline V gene sequence: CDR1 SGDLS, CDR2 YYNGEE. The CDR3 spans 15 residues. The CDR3: CASSGHRGGSEKLFF. CDR3 DNA sequence: TGTGCCAGCAGCGGCCACAGGGGTGGGAGTGAAAAACTGTTTTTT.

The chain is built from TRBV14 and TRBJ1-2; 9 bases are a match to TRBD1. V was clipped by 4 bases and J by 3 bases; unmatched bases: 15. Germline-derived CDR1 and CDR2 are SGHDN and FVKESK. This CDR3 spans 18 amino acids. The CDR3, as DNA: TGTGCCAGCAGCCCCCCTGGCACAGGGGGCGCGAGGGACTATGGCTACACCTTC. This encodes CASSPPGTGGARDYGYTF.

V is TRBV3-1 (or the pseudogene TRBV3-2) and J is TRBJ2-5; 11 positions match TRBD2. The V segment lost 4 bases and the J segment 5 bases; nucleotides outside the gene matches: 15. Germline V CDR1 and CDR2: LGHDT, YNNKEL (reference sequence). The CDR3 extends over 18 amino acids. For the CDR3, the DNA is TGTGCCAGCAGCCCCCGGGGGTCTTTAGCGGGAGGGCCGGAGACCCAGTACTTC. As protein: CASSPRGSLAGGPETQYF.

The CDR3 region has the DNA TGCGCCAGTAACGACAGAAGCACAGATACGCAGTATTTT. It translates to CASNDRSTDTQYF. The chain recombines TRBV10-1 with TRBJ2-3, with a possible D match to TRBD1 (5 bases). With 9 bases removed from V and 0 bases from J, the gap between germline ends came to 10 bases. The CDR3 has 13 residues. The V gene's germline CDR1 is WNHNN and CDR2 SYGVQD (reference sequence).

V gene TRBV7-3 combines with J gene TRBJ2-1; 7 bases align to TRBD2. CDR3 length: 14 residues. Germline CDR1 is SGHTA and CDR2 is FQGTGA. With 5 bases clipped from V and 7 bases from J, the junction kept 8 bases outside the gene matches. The CDR3 bases are TGTGCCAGCAGCCCTAGCGGCCTCCTAAATGAGCAGTTCTTC. Translated, it gives CASSPSGLLNEQFF.

The V and J genes are TRBV5-6 and TRBJ1-1; the match to TRBD1 covers 7 bases. Germline CDR1 SGHDT, CDR2 YYEEEE. V trimming: 0 bases; J trimming: 2 bases; junction bases outside the gene matches: 4. This CDR3 comprises 15 residues. In nucleotides, the CDR3 is TGTGCCAGCAGCTTGGCCGCAGGGGGAAACACTGAAGCTTTCTTT. As protein: CASSLAAGGNTEAFF.

This clone was detected once. The V gene is TRBV11-2, the J gene TRBJ2-2; tentatively, D is TRBD2 (6 bases). The length of the CDR3 is 15 residues. The germline V and J ends were trimmed by 5 bases and 1 base, with 11 bases remaining between them. Germline CDR1 is SGHAT and CDR2 is FQNNGV. CDR3 residues: CASSRTGGNTGELFF. The CDR3 coding sequence is TGTGCCAGCAGCCGGACCGGGGGGAACACCGGGGAGCTGTTTTTT.

This clone is a singleton in its sample. The chain uses TRBV3-1 (or the pseudogene TRBV3-2) and TRBJ2-1; the match to TRBD2 covers 7 bases. Per germline, CDR1 LGHDT and CDR2 YNNKEL (reference sequence). The CDR3 loop spans 17 amino acids. Unmatched junction bases numbered 15, after V lost 4 bases and J lost 6 bases. CDR3 sequence: CASSLGDLAGAFNEQFF. CDR3 bases: TGTGCCAGCAGCCTGGGGGACCTCGCGGGAGCCTTCAATGAGCAGTTCTTC.

The V gene is TRBV4-2, the J gene TRBJ2-5, with D perhaps TRBD2 (6 bases). Germline lookup yields CDR1 LGHNA and CDR2 YNFKEQ. This CDR3 contains 14 residues. V shed 3 bases and J shed 4 bases, with 12 bases lying between them. The CDR3 coding sequence is TGTGCCAGCAGCCAGGGGGGAACCCGAGAGACCCAGTACTTC. It translates to CASSQGGTRETQYF.

This chain uses TRBV10-3 with TRBJ2-7; the match to TRBD2 covers 10 bases. Germline V gene data show CDR1 as ENHRY and CDR2 as SYGVKD. The length of the CDR3 is 14 residues. V trimming: 6 bases; J trimming: 1 base; junction bases outside the gene matches: 3. In DNA, the CDR3 is TGTGCCATCAGCTTACTAGCGGGGTCCTACGAGCAGTACTTC. The encoded protein is CAISLLAGSYEQYF.

This clone has just a few counts. The V and J genes are TRBV5-1 and TRBJ1-1, with D possibly matching TRBD1 (6 bases). Trimming pared 0 bases from V and 5 bases from J, leaving 20 bases between. The CDR3 spans 17 residues. In germline, CDR1 is SGHRS, CDR2 YFSETQ. The CDR3 loop is CASSLASGAGGKTEAFF. The CDR3 region has the DNA TGCGCCAGCAGCTTGGCTTCGGGGGCCGGGGGGAAGACTGAAGCTTTCTTT.

This chain links TRBV18 with TRBJ1-5; possibly TRBD1 for D (6 bases). CDR1 and CDR2 (germline): KGHSH, LQKENI. CDR3 length equals 15 residues. V lost 5 bases and J lost 3, with 14 bases in between. The CDR3 spells CASSGYRDANQPQHF. The CDR3 nucleotides read TGTGCCAGCTCAGGATACAGGGACGCCAATCAGCCCCAGCATTTT.

This clone was recorded once. V gene TRBV7-9 combines with J gene TRBJ1-1; tentative D call: TRBD1 (5 bases). Trimming took 6 bases from V and 1 from J, leaving 12 bases between them. CDR1 and CDR2 (germline): SEHNR, FQNEAQ (reference sequence). This CDR3 contains 14 residues. The CDR3 here is CASRPGLPNTEAFF. In DNA form, the CDR3 reads TGTGCCAGCAGACCGGGACTCCCGAACACTGAAGCTTTCTTT.

This clone was detected only a few times. The chain carries TRBV20-1 and TRBJ1-1; D remains unclear. V was cut by 6 bases and J by 8 bases, with 10 bases left in between. CDR3 length: 10 residues. Germline values: CDR1 DFQATT, CDR2 SNEGSKA (reference sequence). The DNA for the CDR3 is TGCAGTGCGCGGCCCTTGGAAGCTTTCTTT. It is translated as CSARPLEAFF.

The chain carries TRBV28 and TRBJ2-2; TRBD1 matches at 9 bases. CDR1 MDHEN and CDR2 SYDVKM come from the germline V gene. The CDR3 sequence is 17 residues long. With V trimmed by 5 bases and J by 3 bases, 10 bases remained unmatched. The CDR3 protein is CASSRRRRTGDTGELFF. In DNA, the CDR3 is TGTGCCAGCAGTCGACGACGCAGGACAGGGGACACCGGGGAGCTGTTTTTT.

CDR3 protein: CASSLQAAWAGELFF. The DNA for the CDR3 is TGTGCCAGCAGTCTCCAGGCCGCTTGGGCAGGGGAGCTGTTTTTT. The chain combines TRBV25-1 with TRBJ2-2, with D uncertain. V was pared by 5 bases and J by 8 bases, with 18 bases between. The CDR3 has 15 amino acids. Germline V CDR1 and CDR2: MGHDK, SYGVNS.

The CDR3 coding sequence is TGTGCCAGCAGCCCCCAGGGGCCCTCGTCACATACGCAGTATTTT. Its protein product is CASSPQGPSSHTQYF. The chain is built from TRBV5-6 and TRBJ2-3; D perhaps matches TRBD1 (6 bases). The V end lost 4 bases, the J end lost 7 bases, and 19 bases lay between the germline ends. The CDR3 covers 15 residues. Germline V gives CDR1 SGHDT, CDR2 YYEEEE.

V gene TRBV27 combines with J gene TRBJ1-1; the D gene is possibly TRBD1 (5 bases). The CDR3 contains 13 residues. CDR1 and CDR2 (germline): MNHEY, SMNVEV (reference sequence). V was clipped by 3 bases and J by 5 bases, with 10 bases between them. Written as DNA, the CDR3 is TGTGCCAGCAGTTTTAGCGGGGCTACTGAAGCTTTCTTT. Translation gives CASSFSGATEAFF.

The J gene is TRBJ1-6, the V gene TRBV4-1; 7 nucleotides match TRBD1. This CDR3 contains 15 residues. Germline-derived CDR1 and CDR2 are MGHRA and YSYEKL. Trimming at V came to 4 bases and at J to 11 bases, leaving 11 bases not matched to a gene. The CDR3 bases are TGCGCCAGCAGCCTCCGACAGGGCGAGGGGGCACCCCTCCACTTT. This sequence encodes CASSLRQGEGAPLHF.

This chain connects TRBV30 to TRBJ1-2, with 10 positions matching TRBD1. Losses at the gene ends were 4 bases for V and 4 bases for J; bases not matched to a gene: 9. Germline CDR1 reads GTSNPN; CDR2 reads SVGIG (reference sequence). CDR3 length equals 15 residues. Here the CDR3 reads CAWTPGTGATYGYTF. The CDR3 nucleotides read TGTGCCTGGACCCCCGGGACAGGGGCTACCTATGGCTACACCTTC.

This chain joins TRBV6-5 and TRBJ2-4; possibly TRBD1 for D (6 bases). CDR3 length: 14 amino acids. V was cut by 6 bases and J by 0 bases, with 9 bases left in between. CDR1 MNHEY and CDR2 SVGAGI come from the germline V gene. The CDR3 nucleotides read TGTGCCAGCAGAGGACAGTTAGCCAAAAACATTCAGTACTTC. Amino acid sequence: CASRGQLAKNIQYF.

The chain combines TRBV4-3 with TRBJ2-7, with D perhaps matching TRBD1 (6 bases). The CDR3 consists of 15 residues. Looked up from germline, CDR1 is LGHNA and CDR2 is YSLEER. Trimming left V 0 bases short and J 6 bases short, with 15 bases between. CDR3 sequence reads: CASSQDPKTGPEQYF. The CDR3 DNA reads TGCGCCAGCAGCCAAGACCCCAAAACAGGGCCCGAGCAGTACTTC.

This clone was recorded once. The V gene is TRBV7-8, the J gene TRBJ2-7; TRBD2 matches 7 bases. V shed 5 bases and J 4 bases; nucleotides not matched to a gene: 5. This CDR3 comprises 13 residues. Germline CDR1 reads SGHVS; CDR2 reads FQNEAQ. Written as DNA, the CDR3 is TGTGCCAGCAGCCTCATCGGGGGGTACGAGCAGTACGTC. Residues: CASSLIGGYEQYV.

CDR3 protein: CASSDTTELYGYTF. The DNA for the CDR3 is TGTGCCAGCAGTGACACGACTGAACTCTATGGCTACACCTTC. The V and J genes are TRBV2 and TRBJ1-2; D gene unclear. The CDR3 length is 14 residues. The germline V gene has CDR1 SNHLY and CDR2 FYNNEI. With 3 bases removed from V and 4 bases from J, the gap between germline ends came to 12 bases.